This entry concerns a single T cell receptor (beta chain). Its recognized antigen is unknown. No base quality values were provided; no much bigger clone lies one nucleotide off. V is pared back by 10 bases and J by 8 bases, with 17 bases lying between the germline termini. The germline V gene sets CDR1 to MNHEY and CDR2 to SVGAGI. The CDR3 contains 12 residues, cysteine and phenylalanine counted. The DNA shown is the 36-base CDR3, in frame from base 1. Libraries came from 5' RACE. Reads for this sample came from a NextSeq 500. The TCR library protocol attached a unique molecular identifier to each TCR cDNA molecule to allow correction of PCR and sequencing errors. On the authors' methods: Decombinator tools were used for TCR identification, UMI-based error correction and CDR3 extraction. TCRs above a frequency of 2 per 1,000, corresponding to the top 1% of the tumor frequency distribution, were defined as expanded. Expanded tumor TCRs were classed as regional if statistically deemed absent (corrected P<0.05) from at least one tumor region, otherwise ubiquitous. Rényi diversity was computed with the R vegan package after subsampling each repertoire 100 times to 5,000 TCRs. To build CDR3 similarity networks, amino acid triplet string-kernel similarity was used, and CDR3s were connected when their pairwise similarity was above 0.82. TCRdb handled the public reads itself, with Q25 trimming in fastp and clone calling in MiXCR, and kept productive beta chains. Every distinct CDR3 protein forms one entry, paired with its most common genes and DNA. None of the V and J calls come from the authors' own analysis; TCRdb made them. The sample table records more than 2,000 distinct CDR3 sequences; approximately 11% of these occur just once. The top ten constitute 12% of the sample.

These data are taken from a study of spatial heterogeneity in lung cancer (dated by TCRdb to the late 2010s). The study in broad terms: Beta-chain transcripts were consistently detected in greater numbers than alpha-chain transcripts, which likely reflected higher beta-chain transcript abundance. Nonsynonymous mutation counts, determined by whole-exome sequencing of tumor tissue, were related to features of the TCR repertoire. The study quantitatively compared TCR alpha and beta repertoires across multiple tumor regions, matched nontumor lung and blood in non-small cell lung cancer. In the raw uncorrected reads, each unique combination of TCR and UMI appeared on average more than ten times. At surgery, both alpha and beta chains were TCR-sequenced in roughly 230 tumor regions, approximately 64 matched nontumor lung samples and just over 55 PBMC samples. In tumor regions, TCR transcript counts showed a strong correlation with a T cell transcriptional module score from matched bulk RNA-seq. Overall study outcomes, separate from this receptor: Counts of ubiquitous and regional expanded TCRs correlated with counts of ubiquitous and regional nonsynonymous mutations, respectively. The tumor nonsynonymous mutation count correlated with the number of expanded alpha and beta TCRs within the tumor. Additional single-cell paired TCR alpha and beta sequencing was considered necessary to confirm, at a functional level, the hypothesis that regional TCRs recognize regional mutations. Estimated TCR-seq coverage of tumor T cells was only roughly 7% for alpha chains and 12% to 15% for beta chains.

Sample time point, as interpreted from the label and publication: sample taken at primary tumor resection. Donors were 65 to 85 patients with early-stage, untreated non-small cell lung cancer from the lung TRACERx cohort. Without any cell sorting, TCR sequencing was performed on whole RNA extracted either from tumor and nontumor lung tissue or from cryopreserved PBMC samples. A patient was chosen for TCR sequencing only when enough RNA was available from at least two tumor regions. Tumor and adjacent nontumor lung specimens were reviewed by a lung pathologist before selection. This clonotype was sampled from a female donor with early-stage non-small cell lung cancer. The sequencing used lung tumor tissue, collected at surgery. The chain uses TRBV6-5 and TRBJ1-2; the D gene identity is not certain. The nucleotides are TGTGCCACCACAGCAGCGGCTGCAGGCTACACCTTC. It translates as CATTAAAAGYTF.